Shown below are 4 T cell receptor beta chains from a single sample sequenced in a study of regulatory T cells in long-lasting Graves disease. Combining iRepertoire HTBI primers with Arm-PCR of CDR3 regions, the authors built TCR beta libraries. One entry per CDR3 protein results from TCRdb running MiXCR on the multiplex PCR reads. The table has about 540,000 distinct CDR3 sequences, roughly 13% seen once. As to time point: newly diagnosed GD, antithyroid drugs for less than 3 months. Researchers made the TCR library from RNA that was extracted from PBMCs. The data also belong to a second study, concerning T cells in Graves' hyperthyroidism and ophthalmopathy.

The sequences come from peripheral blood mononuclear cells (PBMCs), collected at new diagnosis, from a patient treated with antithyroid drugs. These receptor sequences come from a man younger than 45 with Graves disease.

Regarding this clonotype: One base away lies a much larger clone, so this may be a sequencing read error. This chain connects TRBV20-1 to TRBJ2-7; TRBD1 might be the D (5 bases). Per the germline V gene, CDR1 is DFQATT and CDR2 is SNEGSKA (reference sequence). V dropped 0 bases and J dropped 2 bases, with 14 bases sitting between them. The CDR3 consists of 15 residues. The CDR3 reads CSARDRNRYAYEQYF. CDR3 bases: TGCAGTGCTAGAGATAGAAACAGGTATGCCTACGAGCAGTACTTC.

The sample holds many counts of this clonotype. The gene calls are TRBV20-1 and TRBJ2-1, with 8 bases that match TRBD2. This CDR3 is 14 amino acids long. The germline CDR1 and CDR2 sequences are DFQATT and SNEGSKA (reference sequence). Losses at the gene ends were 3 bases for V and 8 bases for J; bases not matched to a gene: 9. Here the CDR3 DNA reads TGCAGTGCTAGTATAAGCGGGAGTTTCTATGAGCAGTTCTTC. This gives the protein CSASISGSFYEQFF.

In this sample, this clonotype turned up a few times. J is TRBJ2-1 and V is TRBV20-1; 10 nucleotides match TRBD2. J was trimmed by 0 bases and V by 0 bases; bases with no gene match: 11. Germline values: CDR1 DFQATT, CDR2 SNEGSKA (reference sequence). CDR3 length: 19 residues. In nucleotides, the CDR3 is TGCAGTGCTAGAGATATCGAGACTAGCGGGTTTCTCTCCTACAATGAGCAGTTCTTC. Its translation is CSARDIETSGFLSYNEQFF.

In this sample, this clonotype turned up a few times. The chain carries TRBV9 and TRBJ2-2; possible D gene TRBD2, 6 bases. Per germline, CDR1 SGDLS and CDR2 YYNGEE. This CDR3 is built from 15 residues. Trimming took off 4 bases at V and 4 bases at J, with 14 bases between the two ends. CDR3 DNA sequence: TGTGCCAGCAGCACCGCGGGGCCCTCCACCGGGGAGCTGTTTTTT. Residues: CASSTAGPSTGELFF.